Listed here is a single TCR beta chain. The antigen this receptor binds is unknown. Base qualities are not provided; no much larger clone lies one nucleotide away. This sample was included in a study of metastatic and nonmetastatic thyroid tumors (dated by TCRdb to the early 2020s). Background for the entire study: Repertoires from peripheral blood and from tumor or nodule tissue samples of malignant and benign thyroid patients were compared. What the work shows at the level of the full study, not this receptor alone: In both blood and tumor samples, malignant tumors were reported to have significantly higher TCR beta diversity than benign nodules.

The CDR1 and CDR2 encoded by the germline V gene are SNHLY and FYNNEI. The CDR3 starts with the cysteine, ends with the phenylalanine, and has 14 residues. Just CDR3 DNA is preserved here, 42 bases in frame from base 1. V is reduced by 8 bases and J by 6 bases, leaving a spacing of 16 bases between them. The protocol used for the library was PCR. Instrument on record: Illumina HiSeq 4000. High-throughput sequencing was used to profile the TCR beta-chain CDR3 region of every patient. The paper's data handling went like this. Drawing on CDR3 differences between clinicopathological groups, the researchers built a classifier meant to tell apart patients with distant-metastatic papillary thyroid cancer. Repertoire diversity was assessed with the Shannon index, and tumor-blood repertoire similarity with the Morisita-Horn index. The raw public data were reprocessed by TCRdb itself: fastp quality trimming at Q25, MiXCR clonotype calling, in-frame beta chains only. The V and J calls follow TCRdb's processing rather than the paper's. The sample table lists about 22,000 clones, roughly 18% of them with a count of one. The ten top clones hold 2.5% to 3% of the sample.

No treatment had been received by any patient before thyroid surgery. Patient clinical samples collected from about 2012 to 2019 were retrospectively analysed using T-cell receptor beta sequencing. The receptor's source is a male donor with papillary thyroid cancer or a benign thyroid nodule (not recorded which). Some clones in this sample may be carry-over from other donors' samples. Here the chain combines TRBV2 and TRBJ2-2; TRBD2 could be the D gene, as 6 bases match. The sample was adjacent normal tissue. The CDR3 region has the sequence CASSAQDYAGELFF. The nucleotide sequence is TGTGCCAGCTCGGCCCAGGACTACGCCGGGGAGCTGTTTTTT.